The entry below gives a single TCR beta chain sequence along with its context. Source study methods: It was from reference gene primer amplification that nucleated cell counts were estimated. Clones were read by immunoSEQ multiplex PCR, and TCRdb kept only the in-frame ones, dropping some. D and trimming come from the DNA, and the V and J calls and clone size come from that table. The sample has about 260,000 clones; around 87% are singletons. Germline V lookup: CDR1 KGHSH, CDR2 LQKENI. With 4 bases clipped from V and 6 bases from J, the junction kept 9 bases outside the gene matches. This CDR3 spans 16 amino acids. This entry comes from a study of blood T cell repertoires in COVID-19. About the research overall: Both acute and convalescent COVID-19 samples were obtained from the United States, Italy and Spain.

Sequencing used peripheral blood. The clonotype was recovered from a woman aged 40 to 55 who had recovered from COVID-19. This chain joins TRBV18 and TRBJ2-1; 10 bases map to TRBD2. In DNA, the CDR3 is TGTGCCAGCTCACAAGGTACGACTAGCGGGTCCAATGAGCAGTTCTTC. Translating gives CASSQGTTSGSNEQFF.